This T cell receptor (beta chain) comes out of a study of beta chain features in type 1 diabetes. The CDR3 totals 15 residues. V lost 5 bases, J lost 1 base, and 9 bases lay in between. Germline assignment: CDR1 SEHNR and CDR2 FQNEAQ (reference sequence). This clone has ten or more counts. Its antigen is not identified. Every single donor gave one heparinised blood draw, and these averaged around 110 mL. Notes on the study in general: A moderate, significant TCRB CDR3 shortening appeared in type 1 diabetes across four CD4+ subsets. Insertion counts at VDJ junctions were lower in type 1 diabetes patients, who also showed more deletions there.

Sequencing targeted expressed TCRB transcripts, as all isolated RNA had been reverse transcribed. Several million reads per sample on average were obtained from naive, central memory and regulatory T cell samples. Assay: immunoSEQ multiplex PCR; the TCRdb copy retains only in-frame clones and omits some. The table has 160,000 or so clones, about 9.1% seen once. This TCR derives from a woman aged 18-29 years in good health. Sequenced: central memory CD4+ T cells from blood. The chain has TRBV7-9 and TRBJ2-6, with D perhaps TRBD1 (5 bases). In DNA, the CDR3 is TGTGCCAGCAGCCGGACAAATTCTGGGGCCAACGTCCTGACTTTC. Amino acids: CASSRTNSGANVLTF.